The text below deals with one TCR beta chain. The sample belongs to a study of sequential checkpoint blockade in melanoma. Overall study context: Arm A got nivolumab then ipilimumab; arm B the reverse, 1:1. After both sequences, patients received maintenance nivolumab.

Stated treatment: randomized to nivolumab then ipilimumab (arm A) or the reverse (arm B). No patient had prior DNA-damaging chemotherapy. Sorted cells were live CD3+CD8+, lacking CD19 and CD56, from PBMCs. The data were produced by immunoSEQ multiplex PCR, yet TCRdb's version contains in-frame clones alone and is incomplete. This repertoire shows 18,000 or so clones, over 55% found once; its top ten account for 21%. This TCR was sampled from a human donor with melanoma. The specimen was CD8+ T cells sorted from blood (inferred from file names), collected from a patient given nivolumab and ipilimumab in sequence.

In nucleotides, the CDR3 is TGTGCCAGCAGCTTGGGGCGGGGGCCCCAGCATTTT. Protein product: CASSLGRGPQHF. The chain uses TRBV5-6 and TRBJ1-5; D is undetermined. Germline lookup yields CDR1 SGHDT and CDR2 YYEEEE. The CDR3 length is 12 residues. V lost 0 bases, J lost 9 bases, and 7 bases lay in between.